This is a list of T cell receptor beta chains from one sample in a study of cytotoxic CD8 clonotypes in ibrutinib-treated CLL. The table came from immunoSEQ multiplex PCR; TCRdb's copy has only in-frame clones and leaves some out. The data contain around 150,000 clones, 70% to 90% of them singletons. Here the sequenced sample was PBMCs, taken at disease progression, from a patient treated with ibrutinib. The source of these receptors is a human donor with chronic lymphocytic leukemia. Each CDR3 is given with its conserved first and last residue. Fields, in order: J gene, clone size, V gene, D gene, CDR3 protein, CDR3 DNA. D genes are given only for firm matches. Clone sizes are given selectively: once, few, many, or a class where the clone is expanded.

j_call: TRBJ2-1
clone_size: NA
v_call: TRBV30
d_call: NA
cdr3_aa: CAWSPPAAYDGQFF
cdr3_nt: TGTGCCTGGAGTCCGCCGGCGGCTTATGACGGGCAGTTCTTC

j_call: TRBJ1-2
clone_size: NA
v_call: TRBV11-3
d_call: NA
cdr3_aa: CASSITGYIRYTF
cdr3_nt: TGTGCCAGCAGCATTACCGGGTACATCCGCTACACCTTC

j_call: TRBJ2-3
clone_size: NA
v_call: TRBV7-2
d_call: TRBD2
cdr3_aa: CASSVASGASTDTQYF
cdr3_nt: TGTGCCAGCAGCGTAGCTAGCGGGGCTAGCACAGATACGCAGTATTTT

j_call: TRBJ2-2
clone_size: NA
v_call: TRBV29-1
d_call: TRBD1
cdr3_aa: CSVPDRGGIGELFF
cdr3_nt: TGCAGCGTCCCCGACAGGGGTGGTATCGGGGAGCTGTTTTTT

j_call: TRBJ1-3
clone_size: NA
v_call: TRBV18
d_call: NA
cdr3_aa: CASSPSSGADSGNTIYF
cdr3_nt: TGTGCCAGCTCACCCTCATCAGGGGCCGACTCTGGAAACACCATATATTTT

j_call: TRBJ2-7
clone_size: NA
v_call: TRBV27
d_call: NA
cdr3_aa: CASSFLPSYEQYF
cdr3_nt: TGTGCCAGCAGTTTCCTCCCCAGTTACGAGCAGTACTTC

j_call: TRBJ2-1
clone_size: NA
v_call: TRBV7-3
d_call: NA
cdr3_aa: CASSSSHEQFF
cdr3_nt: TGTGCCAGCAGCTCAAGCCATGAGCAGTTCTTC

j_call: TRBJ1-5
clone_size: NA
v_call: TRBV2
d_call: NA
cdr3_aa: CASSESIRGLITW
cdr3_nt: TGTGCCAGCAGTGAATCCATTCGGGGCCTAATTACGTGG

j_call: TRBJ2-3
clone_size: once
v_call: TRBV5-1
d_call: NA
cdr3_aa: CASSWDTTDTQYF
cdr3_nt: TGCGCCAGCAGCTGGGATACCACAGATACGCAGTATTTT

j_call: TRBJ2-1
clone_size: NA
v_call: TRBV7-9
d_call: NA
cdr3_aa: CASSPPPDEQFF
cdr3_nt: TGTGCCAGCAGCCCCCCCCCGGACGAGCAGTTCTTC

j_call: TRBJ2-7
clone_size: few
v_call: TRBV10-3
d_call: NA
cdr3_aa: CAISDGTLNYEQYF
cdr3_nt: TGTGCCATCAGTGACGGGACACTCAACTACGAGCAGTACTTC

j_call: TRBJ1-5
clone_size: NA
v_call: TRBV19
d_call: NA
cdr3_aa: CASVPQDRSNQPQHF
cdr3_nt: TGTGCCTCGGTCCCCCAAGACCGGAGCAATCAGCCCCAGCATTTT

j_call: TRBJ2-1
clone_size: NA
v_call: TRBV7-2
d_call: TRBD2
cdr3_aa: CASSGMLAGILNEQFF
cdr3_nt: TGTGCCAGCAGCGGCATGCTAGCGGGGATCCTCAATGAGCAGTTCTTC

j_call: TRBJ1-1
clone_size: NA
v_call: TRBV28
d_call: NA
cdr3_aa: CASSPVGTMNTEAFF
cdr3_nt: TGTGCCAGCAGTCCCGTCGGGACTATGAACACTGAAGCTTTCTTT

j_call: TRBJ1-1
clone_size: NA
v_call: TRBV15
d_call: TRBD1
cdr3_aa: CATSRDGTGNTEAFF
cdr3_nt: TGTGCCACCAGCAGAGATGGGACAGGGAACACTGAAGCTTTCTTT

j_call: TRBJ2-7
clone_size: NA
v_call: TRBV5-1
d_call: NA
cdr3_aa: CASSFTGEAGSYEQYF
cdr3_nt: TGCGCCAGCAGCTTCACAGGGGAGGCCGGGTCCTACGAGCAGTACTTC

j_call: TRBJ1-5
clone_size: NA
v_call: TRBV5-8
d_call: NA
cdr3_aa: CASSRMSGTQPQHF
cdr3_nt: TGTGCCAGCAGCCGTATGTCGGGGACTCAGCCCCAGCATTTT

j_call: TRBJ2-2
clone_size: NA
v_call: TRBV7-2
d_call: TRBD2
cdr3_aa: CASSPGLGAGELFF
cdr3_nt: TGTGCCAGCAGCCCGGGACTAGGTGCCGGGGAGCTGTTTTTT

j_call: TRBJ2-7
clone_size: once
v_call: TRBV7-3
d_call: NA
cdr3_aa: CASSLTGSSYEQYF
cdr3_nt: TGTGCCAGCAGCTTAACAGGGAGCTCCTACGAGCAGTACTTC

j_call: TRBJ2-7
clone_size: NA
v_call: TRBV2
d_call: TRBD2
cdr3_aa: CASSGLAGAIANEQYF
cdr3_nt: TGTGCCAGCAGCGGACTAGCGGGAGCCATAGCCAACGAGCAGTACTTC

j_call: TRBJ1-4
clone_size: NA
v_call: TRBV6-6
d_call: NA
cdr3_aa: CASSYVQGFNEKLFF
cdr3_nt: TGTGCCAGCAGTTACGTCCAGGGGTTTAATGAAAAACTGTTTTTT

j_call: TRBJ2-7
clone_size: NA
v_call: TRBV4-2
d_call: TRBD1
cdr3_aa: CASSQADRAQINYEQYF
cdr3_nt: TGTGCCAGCAGCCAGGCCGACAGGGCGCAAATAAACTACGAGCAGTACTTC

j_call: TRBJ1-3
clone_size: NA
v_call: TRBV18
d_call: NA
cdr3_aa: CASSPRQVGPSSGNTIYF
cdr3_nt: TGTGCCAGCTCACCAAGGCAGGTTGGTCCCAGCTCTGGAAACACCATATATTTT

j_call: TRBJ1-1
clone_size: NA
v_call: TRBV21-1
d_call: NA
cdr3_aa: CASSKEIQGGPLNTEAFF
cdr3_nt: TGTGCCAGCAGCAAAGAGATTCAAGGGGGACCCTTGAACACTGAAGCTTTCTTT

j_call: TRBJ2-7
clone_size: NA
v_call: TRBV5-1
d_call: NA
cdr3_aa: CASSLGSPRTYEQYF
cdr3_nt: TGCGCCAGCAGCTTGGGATCCCCCCGCACCTACGAGCAGTACTTC

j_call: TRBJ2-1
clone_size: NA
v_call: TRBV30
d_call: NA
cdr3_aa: CARSTEFYNEQFF
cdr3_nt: TGTGCCCGGTCAACGGAATTCTACAATGAGCAGTTCTTC

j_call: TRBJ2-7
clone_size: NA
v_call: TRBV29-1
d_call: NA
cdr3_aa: CSVGTGSLFEQYF
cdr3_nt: TGCAGCGTTGGAACCGGGTCCTTGTTCGAGCAGTACTTC

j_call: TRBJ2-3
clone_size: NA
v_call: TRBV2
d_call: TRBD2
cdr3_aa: CASTLARLAGGVTQYF
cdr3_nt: TGTGCCAGCACCCTGGCGAGGCTAGCGGGAGGAGTTACGCAGTATTTT

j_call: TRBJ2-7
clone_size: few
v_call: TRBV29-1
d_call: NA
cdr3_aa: CSVNTGSSYEQYF
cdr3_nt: TGCAGCGTCAACACAGGGAGCTCCTACGAGCAGTACTTC

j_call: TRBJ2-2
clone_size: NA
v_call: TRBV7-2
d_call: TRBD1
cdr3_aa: CASSPDRGAGELFF
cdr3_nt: TGTGCCAGCAGCCCGGACAGGGGGGCAGGGGAGCTGTTTTTT

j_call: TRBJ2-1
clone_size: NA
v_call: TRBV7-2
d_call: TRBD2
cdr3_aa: CASSYLGTSGRNEQFF
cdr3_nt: TGTGCCAGCAGCTACCTAGGGACTAGCGGGAGGAATGAGCAGTTCTTC

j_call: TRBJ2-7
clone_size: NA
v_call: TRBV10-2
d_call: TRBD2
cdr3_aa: CASSARGTTYAAEPYEQYF
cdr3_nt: TGCGCCAGCAGTGCTCGCGGGACTACTTATGCGGCCGAGCCCTACGAGCAGTACTTC